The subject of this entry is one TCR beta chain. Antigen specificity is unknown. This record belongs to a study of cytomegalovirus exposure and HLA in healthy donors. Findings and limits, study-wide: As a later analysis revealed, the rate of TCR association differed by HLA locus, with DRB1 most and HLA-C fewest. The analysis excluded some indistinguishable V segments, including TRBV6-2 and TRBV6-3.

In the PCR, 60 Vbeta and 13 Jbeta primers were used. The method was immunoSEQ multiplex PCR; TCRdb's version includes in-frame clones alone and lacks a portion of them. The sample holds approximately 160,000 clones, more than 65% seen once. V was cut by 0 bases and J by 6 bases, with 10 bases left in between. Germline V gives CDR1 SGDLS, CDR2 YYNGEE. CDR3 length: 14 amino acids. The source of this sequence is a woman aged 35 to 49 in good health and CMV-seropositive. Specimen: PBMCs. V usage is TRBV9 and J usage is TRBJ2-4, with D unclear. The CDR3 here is CASSVGQAGNIQYF. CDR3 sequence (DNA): TGTGCCAGCAGCGTAGGTCAGGCAGGAAACATTCAGTACTTC.